Ten or more counts support the clone carrying this T cell receptor (beta chain). The CDR3 end is not reached by the read, which stops 3 residues before it; the germline J gene fills it in. Losses at the gene ends were 0 bases for V and 3 bases for J; bases not matched to a gene: 1. This CDR3 is built from 16 residues. The germline CDR1 and CDR2 sequences are KGHSY and FQNENV. This sample is drawn from a study of T cell clonality in common variable immunodeficiency. TCRdb's copy holds only in-frame clones and misses some; the assay was immunoSEQ multiplex PCR. Altogether about 35,000 clones were found in the sample, and no singletons occur.

The specimen was peripheral blood mononuclear cells. The TCR sequence derives from a person aged 18 to 75 in good health. This chain connects TRBV16 to TRBJ2-1; 11 bases agree with TRBD1. Partial CDR3 DNA: TGTGCCAGCAGCCAATCGGGACAGGGGGTCTACAATGAG. Translating it yields CASSQSGQGVYNE. The complete CDR3 sequence is CASSQSGQGVYNEQFF.